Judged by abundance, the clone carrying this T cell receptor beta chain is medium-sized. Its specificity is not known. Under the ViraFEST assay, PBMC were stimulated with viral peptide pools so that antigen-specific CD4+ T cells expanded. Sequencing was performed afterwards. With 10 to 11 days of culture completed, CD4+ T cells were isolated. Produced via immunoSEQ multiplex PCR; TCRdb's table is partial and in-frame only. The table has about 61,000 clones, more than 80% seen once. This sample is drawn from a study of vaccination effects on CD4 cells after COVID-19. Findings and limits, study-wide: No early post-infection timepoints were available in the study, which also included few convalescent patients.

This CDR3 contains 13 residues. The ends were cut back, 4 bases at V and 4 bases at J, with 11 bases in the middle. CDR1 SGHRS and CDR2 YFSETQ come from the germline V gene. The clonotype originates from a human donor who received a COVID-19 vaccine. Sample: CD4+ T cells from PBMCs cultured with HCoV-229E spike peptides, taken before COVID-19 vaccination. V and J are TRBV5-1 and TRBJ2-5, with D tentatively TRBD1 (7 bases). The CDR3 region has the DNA TGCGCCAGCAGCAACCAGGGGGGAGAGACCCAGTACTTC. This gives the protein CASSNQGGETQYF. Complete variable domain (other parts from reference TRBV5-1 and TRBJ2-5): KAGVTQTPRYLIKTRGQQVTLSCSPISGHRSVSWYQQTPGQGLQFLFEYFSETQRNKGNFPGRFSGRQFSNSRSEMNVSTLELGDSALYLCASSNQGGETQYFGPGTRLLVL.